Listed below are T cell receptor beta chains from one sample, sequenced in a study of blood T cell repertoires in COVID-19. TCRdb's table, derived via immunoSEQ multiplex PCR, lists solely in-frame clones and lacks some. The sample gives just over 150,000 clones, less than 85% of which show up once; about 3.5% is in the top ten. The sequenced material came from peripheral blood. The receptor set was obtained from a human donor with acute or convalescent COVID-19. The donor label of this sample is uncertain. Each CDR3 is given with its conserved first and last residue. Fields, in order: D gene, V gene, clone size, J gene, CDR3 DNA, CDR3 protein. D genes are given only for firm matches. Size is stated for part of the rows, as once, few or many counts, or as a class when the clone is expanded.

d_call: NA
v_call: TRBV7-9
clone_size: few
j_call: TRBJ2-7
cdr3_nt: TGTGCCAGCAGCTTAGGGCGGGGCCAGTCGGGGGAGCAGTACTTC
cdr3_aa: CASSLGRGQSGEQYF

d_call: TRBD2
v_call: TRBV19
clone_size: NA
j_call: TRBJ2-3
cdr3_nt: TGTGCCAGTAGTTCCTTGGCTAGCGGGGGCACAGATACGCAGTATTTT
cdr3_aa: CASSSLASGGTDTQYF

d_call: NA
v_call: TRBV28
clone_size: NA
j_call: TRBJ1-5
cdr3_nt: TGTGCCAGCAGTTTATGGCAGGGATTCTATCAGCCCCAGCATTTT
cdr3_aa: CASSLWQGFYQPQHF

d_call: TRBD1
v_call: TRBV19
clone_size: NA
j_call: TRBJ1-4
cdr3_nt: TGTGCCAGTAGTATCGACAGGGGGAATGAAAAACTGTTTTTT
cdr3_aa: CASSIDRGNEKLFF

d_call: TRBD2
v_call: TRBV10-3
clone_size: once
j_call: TRBJ2-1
cdr3_nt: TGTGCCATCAGCTCTAGCGGGGGGGCCTCCAATGAGCAGTTCTTC
cdr3_aa: CAISSSGGASNEQFF

d_call: TRBD1
v_call: TRBV5-4
clone_size: once
j_call: TRBJ1-2
cdr3_nt: TGTGCCAGCAGCGAGGAGGGGGCTGGCAACTATGGCTACACCTTC
cdr3_aa: CASSEEGAGNYGYTF

d_call: TRBD1
v_call: TRBV3-1/TRBV3-2
clone_size: once
j_call: TRBJ2-5
cdr3_nt: TGTGCCAGCAGCCACCCGGGACAGGGTTTTGGGGAGACCCAGTACTTC
cdr3_aa: CASSHPGQGFGETQYF

d_call: TRBD2
v_call: TRBV6-1
clone_size: NA
j_call: TRBJ2-7
cdr3_nt: TGTGCCAGCAGCCCACTAGCGGGGGTGGTCGAGCAGTACTTC
cdr3_aa: CASSPLAGVVEQYF

d_call: TRBD2
v_call: TRBV14
clone_size: NA
j_call: TRBJ2-2
cdr3_nt: TGTGCCAGCAGCTCCGGGGGGATTAGTACCGGGGAGCTGTTTTTT
cdr3_aa: CASSSGGISTGELFF

d_call: TRBD2
v_call: TRBV5-1
clone_size: NA
j_call: TRBJ2-7
cdr3_nt: TGCGCCAGCAGCTTAGCGGGGAGCTCCTACGAGCAGTACTTC
cdr3_aa: CASSLAGSSYEQYF

d_call: NA
v_call: TRBV11-2
clone_size: NA
j_call: TRBJ1-1
cdr3_nt: TGTGCCAGCAGCCCCTCTTCGTATACTGAAGCTTTCTTT
cdr3_aa: CASSPSSYTEAFF

d_call: TRBD2
v_call: TRBV4-3
clone_size: NA
j_call: TRBJ2-2
cdr3_nt: TGCGCCAGCAGCCAAGAGACTAGCGGGGGAGTGAACACCGGGGAGCTGTTTTTT
cdr3_aa: CASSQETSGGVNTGELFF

d_call: NA
v_call: TRBV27
clone_size: NA
j_call: TRBJ1-1
cdr3_nt: TGTGCCAGCAGTTTAGAGGGTGGCACTGAAGCTTTCTTT
cdr3_aa: CASSLEGGTEAFF

d_call: TRBD1
v_call: TRBV6-5
clone_size: NA
j_call: TRBJ1-5
cdr3_nt: TGTGCCAGCATGTGGGACAGGTTGGTTAATCAGCCCCAGCATTTT
cdr3_aa: CASMWDRLVNQPQHF

d_call: TRBD1
v_call: TRBV6-5
clone_size: NA
j_call: TRBJ2-1
cdr3_nt: TGTGCCAGCAGTTACGGGACAGGCCTATACAATGAGCAGTTCTTC
cdr3_aa: CASSYGTGLYNEQFF

d_call: TRBD1
v_call: TRBV18
clone_size: NA
j_call: TRBJ1-2
cdr3_nt: TGTGCCAGCTCACCACGGATTTCGGACAGGGCGAGCTATGGCTACACCTTC
cdr3_aa: CASSPRISDRASYGYTF

d_call: TRBD1
v_call: TRBV5-1
clone_size: NA
j_call: TRBJ2-7
cdr3_nt: TGCGCCAGCAGCTTGGCTCCGGGACAGGGAGTTTACGAGCAGTACTTC
cdr3_aa: CASSLAPGQGVYEQYF

d_call: NA
v_call: TRBV6-4
clone_size: NA
j_call: TRBJ2-1
cdr3_nt: TGTGCCAGCAGTGACCGGGGAGGGGGTAGGGATGAGCAGTTCTTC
cdr3_aa: CASSDRGGGRDEQFF

d_call: TRBD2
v_call: TRBV7-3
clone_size: NA
j_call: TRBJ2-3
cdr3_nt: TGTGCCAGCAGCTTAACGACGGGGGGGTCAGATACGCAGTATTTT
cdr3_aa: CASSLTTGGSDTQYF

d_call: NA
v_call: TRBV2
clone_size: few
j_call: TRBJ2-1
cdr3_nt: TGTGCCAGAGGACAGAGCTCCTACAATGAGCAGTTCTTC
cdr3_aa: CARGQSSYNEQFF

d_call: NA
v_call: TRBV2
clone_size: NA
j_call: TRBJ2-5
cdr3_nt: TGTGCCAGCAGTTCTCTCGGGATAGAGACCCAGTACTTC
cdr3_aa: CASSSLGIETQYF

d_call: TRBD1
v_call: TRBV7-8
clone_size: NA
j_call: TRBJ1-3
cdr3_nt: TGTGCCAGCAGCCTTAACCTATTACAGGGGGATGGAAACACCATATATTTT
cdr3_aa: CASSLNLLQGDGNTIYF

d_call: TRBD2
v_call: TRBV3-1/TRBV3-2
clone_size: once
j_call: TRBJ2-1
cdr3_nt: TGTGCCAGCAGCCCAGGACGCCGGGCGCAGCGGGAAAGGCAGTTCTTC
cdr3_aa: CASSPGRRAQRERQFF

d_call: NA
v_call: TRBV6-5
clone_size: once
j_call: TRBJ2-2
cdr3_nt: TGTGCCAGCCACCCTATTCAATACACCGGGGAGCTGTTTTTT
cdr3_aa: CASHPIQYTGELFF

d_call: TRBD2
v_call: TRBV29-1
clone_size: NA
j_call: TRBJ2-2
cdr3_nt: TGCAGCGTTGTACTCGCGGGGGTATTTACCGGGGAGCTGTTTTTT
cdr3_aa: CSVVLAGVFTGELFF

d_call: NA
v_call: TRBV19
clone_size: NA
j_call: TRBJ2-1
cdr3_nt: TGTGCCAGTAGTATTTTGGGGGGGGCTTACAATGAGCAGTTCTTC
cdr3_aa: CASSILGGAYNEQFF

d_call: NA
v_call: TRBV6-6
clone_size: NA
j_call: TRBJ2-2
cdr3_nt: TGTGCCGGGCTAATCGGGGGAGACACCGGGGAGCTGTTTTTT
cdr3_aa: CAGLIGGDTGELFF

d_call: TRBD1
v_call: TRBV4-3
clone_size: once
j_call: TRBJ1-1
cdr3_nt: TGCGCCAGCAGCCAAGCAATGGGACAGGGGAACACTGAAGCTTTCTTT
cdr3_aa: CASSQAMGQGNTEAFF

d_call: NA
v_call: TRBV3-1/TRBV3-2
clone_size: NA
j_call: TRBJ1-5
cdr3_nt: TGTGCCAGCAGCCAAGATTTAGCAGGCAATCAGCCCCAGCATTTT
cdr3_aa: CASSQDLAGNQPQHF

d_call: NA
v_call: TRBV5-5
clone_size: NA
j_call: TRBJ2-3
cdr3_nt: TGTGCCAGCAGCTTGGGACGTATAGGAGCACTCACAGATACGCAGTATTTT
cdr3_aa: CASSLGRIGALTDTQYF

d_call: TRBD1
v_call: TRBV6-5
clone_size: NA
j_call: TRBJ2-7
cdr3_nt: TGTGCCACCCGGGGACAGGGACCCTACGAGCAGTACTTC
cdr3_aa: CATRGQGPYEQYF

d_call: NA
v_call: TRBV30
clone_size: NA
j_call: TRBJ1-6
cdr3_nt: TGTGCCTGGAACTACTGGAGCGGTAATTCACCCCTCCACTTT
cdr3_aa: CAWNYWSGNSPLHF

d_call: TRBD2
v_call: TRBV10-3
clone_size: NA
j_call: TRBJ2-1
cdr3_nt: TGTGCAGGAGCGGGGGCGGTGGTATCCTACAATGAGCAGTTCTTC
cdr3_aa: CAGAGAVVSYNEQFF

d_call: NA
v_call: TRBV19
clone_size: NA
j_call: TRBJ1-1
cdr3_nt: TGTGCCAGTAGTGTTGGACAGCTGAACACTGAAGCTTTCTTT
cdr3_aa: CASSVGQLNTEAFF

d_call: NA
v_call: TRBV11-2
clone_size: few
j_call: TRBJ1-5
cdr3_nt: TGTGCCAGCAGCTTAGTTGGGGGGGCTAGCAATCAGCCCCAGCATTTT
cdr3_aa: CASSLVGGASNQPQHF

d_call: NA
v_call: TRBV7-6
clone_size: NA
j_call: TRBJ2-2
cdr3_nt: TGTGCCAGCAGCCACAACAGGGAGTCGAACACCGGGGAGCTGTTTTTT
cdr3_aa: CASSHNRESNTGELFF

d_call: NA
v_call: TRBV7-2
clone_size: NA
j_call: TRBJ1-2
cdr3_nt: TGTGCCAGCATCCCTGACCGGGGGTTTAACTATGGCTACACCTTC
cdr3_aa: CASIPDRGFNYGYTF

d_call: TRBD1
v_call: TRBV12-3/TRBV12-4
clone_size: few
j_call: TRBJ2-5
cdr3_nt: TGTGCCAGCAGTAAAGGGACAGCCGTCACCCAGTACTTC
cdr3_aa: CASSKGTAVTQYF

d_call: TRBD2
v_call: TRBV4-1
clone_size: NA
j_call: TRBJ2-5
cdr3_nt: TGCGCCAGCAGCCAAACACCCCTAGCGGGGGGGCCAGGGGAGACCCAGTACTTC
cdr3_aa: CASSQTPLAGGPGETQYF

d_call: NA
v_call: TRBV5-1
clone_size: NA
j_call: TRBJ2-3
cdr3_nt: TGCGCCAGCAGCCACGACTGGGGGGGCACCCGCACAGATACGCAGTATTTT
cdr3_aa: CASSHDWGGTRTDTQYF

d_call: NA
v_call: TRBV19
clone_size: NA
j_call: TRBJ2-5
cdr3_nt: TGTGCCAGTAGTATAGGGCTGGCCAGGGGTCAAGAGACCCAGTACTTC
cdr3_aa: CASSIGLARGQETQYF

d_call: NA
v_call: TRBV11-2
clone_size: once
j_call: TRBJ2-7
cdr3_nt: TGTGCCAGCAGCTTTGGAGTTTGGAACGAGCAGTACTTC
cdr3_aa: CASSFGVWNEQYF

d_call: TRBD1
v_call: TRBV20-1
clone_size: NA
j_call: TRBJ1-6
cdr3_nt: TGCAGTGCTAGTCTTTCCGGGACAGAGCGATCACCCCTCCACTTT
cdr3_aa: CSASLSGTERSPLHF

d_call: TRBD2
v_call: TRBV7-2
clone_size: once
j_call: TRBJ2-3
cdr3_nt: TGTGCCAGCAGCCCCTTCGGAGGCGGGGGGGCTCCGGATACGCAGTATTTT
cdr3_aa: CASSPFGGGGAPDTQYF

d_call: TRBD2
v_call: TRBV27
clone_size: NA
j_call: TRBJ2-1
cdr3_nt: TGTGCCAGCAGTCTTGGACTAGCGGCAAACAATGAGCAGTTCTTC
cdr3_aa: CASSLGLAANNEQFF

d_call: TRBD1
v_call: TRBV30
clone_size: NA
j_call: TRBJ1-4
cdr3_nt: TGTGCCTGGAGAAGTGAGGGACAGGCTAATGAAAAACTGTTTTTT
cdr3_aa: CAWRSEGQANEKLFF

d_call: TRBD1
v_call: TRBV4-3
clone_size: NA
j_call: TRBJ2-7
cdr3_nt: TGCGCCAGCAGCCACTCCGGGACAGGGAACTACGAGCAGTACTTC
cdr3_aa: CASSHSGTGNYEQYF

d_call: TRBD1
v_call: TRBV7-2
clone_size: NA
j_call: TRBJ2-7
cdr3_nt: TGTGCCAGCAGCTCTAGGGGGCACCTCTCCTACGAGCAGTACTTC
cdr3_aa: CASSSRGHLSYEQYF

d_call: TRBD1
v_call: TRBV25-1
clone_size: once
j_call: TRBJ1-2
cdr3_nt: TGTGCCAGCGGTGGTGGAGGGGGCATCTATGGCTACACCTTC
cdr3_aa: CASGGGGGIYGYTF

d_call: NA
v_call: TRBV18
clone_size: NA
j_call: TRBJ1-6
cdr3_nt: TGTGCCAGCTCACGCGGGAGGGAGTCGAATTCACCCCTCCACTTT
cdr3_aa: CASSRGRESNSPLHF

d_call: TRBD1
v_call: TRBV18
clone_size: NA
j_call: TRBJ1-1
cdr3_nt: TGTGCCAGCTCATCTGACAGGGGGTCTTATGCTTTCTTT
cdr3_aa: CASSSDRGSYAFF

d_call: NA
v_call: TRBV6-1
clone_size: NA
j_call: TRBJ2-1
cdr3_nt: TGTGCCAGCAGTGAAGCGTCGCTCGGAGTCAGTGAGCAGTTCTTC
cdr3_aa: CASSEASLGVSEQFF

d_call: TRBD1
v_call: TRBV27
clone_size: NA
j_call: TRBJ1-2
cdr3_nt: TGTGCCAGCAGACGACAGGGGGGCGATGGCTACACCTTC
cdr3_aa: CASRRQGGDGYTF

d_call: NA
v_call: TRBV12-3/TRBV12-4
clone_size: NA
j_call: TRBJ2-4
cdr3_nt: TGTGCCAGCAGTTTTAACGAGGGAAACATTCAGTACTTC
cdr3_aa: CASSFNEGNIQYF